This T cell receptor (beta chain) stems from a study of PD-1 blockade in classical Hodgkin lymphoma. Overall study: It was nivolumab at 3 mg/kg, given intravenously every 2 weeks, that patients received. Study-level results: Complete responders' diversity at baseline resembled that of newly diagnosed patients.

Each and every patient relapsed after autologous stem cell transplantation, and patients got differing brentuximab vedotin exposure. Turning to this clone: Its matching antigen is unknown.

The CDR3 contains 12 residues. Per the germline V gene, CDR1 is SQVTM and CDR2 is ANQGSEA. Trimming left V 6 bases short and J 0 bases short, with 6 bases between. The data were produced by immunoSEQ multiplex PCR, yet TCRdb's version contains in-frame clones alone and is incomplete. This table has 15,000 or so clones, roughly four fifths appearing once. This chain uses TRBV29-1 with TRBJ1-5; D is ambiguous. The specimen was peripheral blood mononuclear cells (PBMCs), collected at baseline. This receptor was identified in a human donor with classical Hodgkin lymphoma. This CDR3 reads CSVVDSNQPQHF. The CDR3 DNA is TGCAGCGTCGTGGATAGCAATCAGCCCCAGCATTTT.